The clone carrying this T cell receptor (beta chain) was counted between two and nine times. What it binds is unknown. The CDR3 runs to 14 residues. Germline V gene lookup returns CDR1 MDHEN and CDR2 SYDVKM. Germline trimming cut 5 bases from V and 6 bases from J; bases unmatched to any gene: 4. The record originates from a study of identical twins. General study findings and limits: Partly confounded zero-insertion analyses could result from invariant MAIT and iNKT cells. Within beta out-of-frame sequences, the excess sharing observed between twins was weaker.

It was template switching that added a universal primer site, and there were unique molecular identifiers on the cDNA. MiXCR, run by TCRdb on the 5' RACE reads, gives a single entry per CDR3 protein. The repertoire holds a few hundred thousand distinct CDR3 sequences, around 15% seen once, with around 0.48% in the top ten. The sample also formed part of further work on yellow fever vaccine responses in identical twins. This second study notes: Among the twins, the vaccine T cell response reportedly seemed partly convergent and partly personalized.

The sequence derives from a woman in her late teens or twenties in good health. V is TRBV28 and J is TRBJ1-4, with 9 bases lining up with TRBD1. Sequencing input: CD4+ T cells sorted from blood. CDR3 residues: CASSDRGRDEKLFF. Written as DNA, the CDR3 is TGTGCCAGCAGTGACAGGGGGAGGGATGAAAAACTGTTTTTT.